The entry below gives a single T cell receptor (beta chain) sequence along with its context. Measured with immunoSEQ multiplex PCR; TCRdb has only the in-frame clones, and not every one. The sample lists some 44,000 clones, roughly nine tenths occurring once. The data derive from a study of cytomegalovirus exposure and HLA in healthy donors. V was pared by 3 bases and J by 5 bases, with 10 bases between. Per germline, CDR1 SEHNR and CDR2 FQNEAQ (reference sequence). The CDR3 runs to 13 residues. The specimen was PBMCs. The J gene is TRBJ2-5, the V gene TRBV7-9; possible D gene TRBD1, 5 bases. The TCR was taken from a man between 18 and 29 years old in good health and CMV-seronegative. The CDR3 sequence is CASSFDRTETQYF. The CDR3 bases are TGTGCCAGCAGCTTTGACAGAACGGAGACCCAGTACTTC.